The clone carrying this T cell receptor beta chain has just one count. Antigen: not known. Treatment indicated: roughly 18 received Ad26.COV2.S at low or high dose, single or two shots; about five received placebo; per-sample allocation not given. Day 63 following the first vaccine or placebo injection was when the samples were taken. This entry is derived from a study of Ad26.COV2.S vaccination and SARS-CoV-2 variants. Study findings and constraints: For non-spike TCRs, breadth in vaccine recipients resembled that in placebo recipients. Those who received the vaccine showed greater spike-specific TCR breadth than those given placebo. Estimates derived from TCR breadth and depth analyses may have underestimated total T cell responses.

The V gene's germline CDR1 is LGHNA and CDR2 YSLEER. Trimming took off 4 bases at V and 9 bases at J, with 13 bases between the two ends. The CDR3 spans 13 residues. Sequenced by immunoSEQ multiplex PCR; TCRdb stores in-frame clones only, minus some. The sample consists of 300,000 to 500,000 clones, 70% to 90% of them appearing once. The clonotype originates from a person between 18 and 60 years old who received the Ad26.COV2.S COVID-19 vaccine or a placebo. Sample: peripheral blood, taken in a trial of Ad26.COV2.S vaccine versus placebo. The chain links TRBV4-3 to TRBJ1-5, with D unclear. In DNA, the CDR3 is TGCGCCAGCAGCCCAGAGGGCTCGGCGCCCCAGCATTTT. It encodes CASSPEGSAPQHF.